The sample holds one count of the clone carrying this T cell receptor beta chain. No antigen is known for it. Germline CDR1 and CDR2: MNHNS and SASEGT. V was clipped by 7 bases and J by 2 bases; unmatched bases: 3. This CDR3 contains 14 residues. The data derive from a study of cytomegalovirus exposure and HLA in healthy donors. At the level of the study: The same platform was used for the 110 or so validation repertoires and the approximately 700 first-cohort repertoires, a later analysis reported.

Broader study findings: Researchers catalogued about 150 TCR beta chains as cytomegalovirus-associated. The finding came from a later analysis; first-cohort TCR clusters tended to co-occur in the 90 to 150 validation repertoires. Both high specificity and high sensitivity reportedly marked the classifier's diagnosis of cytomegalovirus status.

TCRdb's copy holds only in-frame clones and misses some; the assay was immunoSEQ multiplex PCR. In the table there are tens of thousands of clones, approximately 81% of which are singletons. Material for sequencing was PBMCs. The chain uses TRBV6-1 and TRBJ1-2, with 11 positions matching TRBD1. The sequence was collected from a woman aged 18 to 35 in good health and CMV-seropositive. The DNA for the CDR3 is TGTGCCAGCACCTGGGACAGGGGGAACTATGGCTACACCTTC. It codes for CASTWDRGNYGYTF.